Presented here are 20 T cell receptor beta chains from one specimen sequenced in a study of blood T cell repertoires in COVID-19. TCRdb's copy holds only in-frame clones and misses some; the assay was immunoSEQ multiplex PCR. In the table there are around 99,000 clones, around 89% of which are singletons. The sequencing sample was made of peripheral blood. These receptors were taken from a man aged 45-65 years with active or convalescent COVID-19.

The rearrangement joins TRBV4-3 to TRBJ2-3; D may be TRBD2 (5 bases). Germline CDR1 reads LGHNA; CDR2 reads YSLEER. The CDR3 is made up of 13 amino acids. The V end was cut by 1 base, the J end by 4 bases, with 6 bases between. The CDR3 DNA follows: TGCGCCAGCAGCCAAGCCGGGGCAGATACGCAGTATTTT. Translated, it gives CASSQAGADTQYF.

The rearrangement joins TRBV18 to TRBJ1-5; TRBD1 might be the D (6 bases). From germline, CDR1 is KGHSH and CDR2 LQKENI. The CDR3 extends over 16 amino acids. Trimming stripped 3 bases from V and 0 bases from J, with 12 bases between. The chain's CDR3 is CASSPGTPNSNQPQHF. In nucleotides, the CDR3 is TGTGCCAGCTCACCGGGGACACCAAATAGCAATCAGCCCCAGCATTTT.

For the CDR3, the DNA is TGTGCCAGCAGCTTAGGGGCTCCGCGCTCATCTGGGGCCAACGTCCTGACTTTC. Amino acid sequence: CASSLGAPRSSGANVLTF. This chain joins TRBV7-8 and TRBJ2-6; D not certain. The CDR3 totals 18 residues. Germline CDR1 reads SGHVS; CDR2 reads FQNEAQ. V lost 1 base and J lost 1, with 14 bases in between. The variable domain in full, with the rest retrieved from reference TRBV7-8 and TRBJ2-6, is GAGVSQSPRYKVAKRGQDVALRCDPISGHVSLFWYQQALGQGPEFLTYFQNEAQLDKSGLPSDRFFAERPEGSVSTLKIQRTQQEDSAVYLCASSLGAPRSSGANVLTFGAGSRLTVL.

V is TRBV12-2 and J is TRBJ2-1; the table's D call, TRBD2, has no DNA check behind it. TRBV12-2 is a pseudogene. The CDR3 extends over 16 amino acids. CDR3 in amino acids: CASRFLTSGDYNEQFF. The CDR3 coding sequence is TGTGCAAGTCGCTTCTTAACTAGCGGGGATTACAATGAGCAGTTCTTC.

V is TRBV6-5 and J is TRBJ2-7; D is perhaps TRBD2 (7 bases). The CDR3 consists of 15 residues. Germline-derived CDR1 and CDR2 are MNHEY and SVGAGI. Trimming pared 0 bases from V and 3 bases from J, leaving 12 bases between. The CDR3, as DNA: TGTGCCAGCAGTTACTCAGGAGGGGGGGACTACGAGCAGTACTTC. Protein product: CASSYSGGGDYEQYF.

This rearrangement joins TRBV19 to TRBJ2-3, with 7 bases that match TRBD1. J lost 0 bases, V lost 5 bases, and 8 bases had no gene match. The germline V gene encodes CDR1 LNHDA and CDR2 SQIVND (reference sequence). The CDR3 is made up of 16 amino acids. The CDR3 here is CASSSRTGASTDTQYF. For the CDR3, the DNA is TGTGCCAGTAGTTCGAGGACAGGAGCTAGCACAGATACGCAGTATTTT.

This clone was detected a few times. The gene calls are TRBV5-1 and TRBJ2-2; 7 nucleotides agree with TRBD1. Germline V gives CDR1 SGHRS, CDR2 YFSETQ. The CDR3 loop spans 15 amino acids. V gave up 0 bases and J gave up 4 bases; unmatched junction bases: 3. This CDR3 is CASSLGGQSTGELFF. The DNA of the CDR3 is TGCGCCAGCAGCTTGGGGGGACAGTCCACCGGGGAGCTGTTTTTT.

J is TRBJ1-5 and V is TRBV11-2; 9 bases align to TRBD1. The CDR3 covers 14 residues. V lost 9 bases and J lost 4; bases outside the gene matches: 7. Germline V gene sequence: CDR1 SGHAT, CDR2 FQNNGV. CDR3 sequence reads: CASGRTGVNQPQHF. CDR3 nucleotide sequence: TGTGCCAGTGGGAGGACAGGGGTAAATCAGCCCCAGCATTTT.

A remark on this clone: At one boundary the junction diverges from the germline segment, which might be a read error. The chain uses TRBV6-5 and TRBJ1-4, with TRBD1 as a possible D gene (5 bases). Germline CDR1 MNHEY, CDR2 SVGAGI. The CDR3 has 13 amino acids. The CDR3 spells CASRQGPDSPPRF. In DNA, the CDR3 is TGTGCCAGCAGACAAGGGCCCGACAGCCCGCCGCGTTTT.

V and J are TRBV6-6 and TRBJ1-1; D uncertain. Germline V CDR1 and CDR2: MNHNY, SVGAGI (reference sequence). The V end lost 6 bases, the J end lost 5 bases, and 13 bases lay between the germline ends. This CDR3 has 13 residues. CDR3 bases: TGTGCCAGCAGGTCGGTAGGACTAACTGAAGCTTTCTTT. Translation gives CASRSVGLTEAFF.

The chain couples TRBV11-2 to TRBJ2-1, with D possibly TRBD2 on 7 matching bases. Between the trimmed V and J ends, which lost 5 bases and 8 bases, there was a span of 22 bases. The CDR3 totals 16 residues. Germline V gene sequence: CDR1 SGHAT, CDR2 FQNNGV. CDR3 DNA sequence: TGTGCCAGCAGCAACAGAGGGGGGGGGTTTCATCATGAGCAGTTCTTC. Translation: CASSNRGGGFHHEQFF.

The chain recombines TRBV7-9 with TRBJ2-1, with 16 nucleotides matching TRBD2. This CDR3 comprises 19 residues. V lost 5 bases, J lost 0 bases, and 7 bases stayed unmatched. Germline-derived CDR1 and CDR2 are SEHNR and FQNEAQ (reference sequence). The CDR3 here is CASSPGLAGGPSSYNEQFF. CDR3 DNA sequence: TGTGCCAGCAGCCCGGGACTAGCGGGAGGGCCGAGCTCCTACAATGAGCAGTTCTTC.

This clone was seen only a few times. The chain recombines TRBV7-2 with TRBJ1-6, with D perhaps TRBD1 (6 bases). CDR3 size: 13 residues. Trimming pared 5 bases from V and 7 bases from J, leaving 9 bases between. Germline V CDR1 and CDR2: SGHTA, FQGNSA. As DNA, the CDR3 is TGTGCCAGCAGCACAGGACAGAATTCACCCCTCCACTTT. It yields the protein CASSTGQNSPLHF.

This clone was recorded a few times. J is TRBJ1-2 and V is TRBV4-1; TRBD1 aligns across 11 bases. V dropped 1 base and J dropped 2; count of bases not matched to a gene: 6. Germline V gene lookup returns CDR1 MGHRA and CDR2 YSYEKL. The CDR3 is 17 amino acids. The CDR3 sequence is CASSQAFGQGANYGYTF. The CDR3 DNA reads as TGCGCCAGCAGCCAAGCTTTCGGACAGGGGGCGAACTATGGCTACACCTTC.

The chain has TRBV19 and TRBJ1-4; 8 bases line up with TRBD1. V lost 3 bases, J lost 3 bases, and 3 bases stayed unmatched. The CDR3 covers 15 residues. Looked up from germline, CDR1 is LNHDA and CDR2 is SQIVND (reference sequence). The CDR3 loop reads CASSIDRGSNEKLFF. As DNA, the CDR3 is TGTGCCAGTAGTATCGACAGGGGTTCTAATGAAAAACTGTTTTTT.

V gene TRBV5-1 combines with J gene TRBJ1-5; D remains ambiguous. CDR1 and CDR2 (germline): SGHRS, YFSETQ. The V and J ends lost 7 bases and 5 bases respectively, with 19 bases between them. The CDR3 spans 15 residues. CDR3 nucleotide sequence: TGCGCCAGCTCCTTAAATTCGGGAGAAGATCAGCCCCAGCATTTT. Residues: CASSLNSGEDQPQHF. Filled out from reference TRBV5-1 and TRBJ1-5, the complete variable domain reads KAGVTQTPRYLIKTRGQQVTLSCSPISGHRSVSWYQQTPGQGLQFLFEYFSETQRNKGNFPGRFSGRQFSNSRSEMNVSTLELGDSALYLCASSLNSGEDQPQHFGDGTRLSIL.

CDR3 bases: TGCAGCGTTGATCGGACAGGGGACACCACCGGGGAGCTGTTTTTT. This translates into CSVDRTGDTTGELFF. The chain is built from TRBV29-1 and TRBJ2-2, with TRBD1 matching over 9 bases. The J segment lost 4 bases and the V segment lost 3 bases, leaving 6 bases of the junction unmatched. Per the germline V gene, CDR1 is SQVTM and CDR2 is ANQGSEA. This CDR3 is 15 amino acids long.

CDR3 in amino acids: CATSRDPGISEKLFF. DNA for the CDR3: TGTGCCACCAGCAGAGACCCAGGTATCAGTGAAAAACTGTTTTTT. The genes are TRBV15 and TRBJ1-4; D is ambiguous. The CDR3 spans 15 residues. V was pared by 0 bases and J by 7 bases, with 12 bases between. In germline, CDR1 is LNHNV, CDR2 YYDKDF (reference sequence).

This chain links TRBV7-6 with TRBJ2-2; no firm D call. This CDR3 spans 14 amino acids. Between the trimmed V and J ends, which lost 5 bases and 6 bases, there was a span of 13 bases. Germline CDR1 and CDR2: SGHVS and FNYEAQ. The CDR3, as DNA: TGTGCCAGCAGCCCCCGACCGGCGGCCGGGGAGCTGTTTTTT. Translating gives CASSPRPAAGELFF.

This chain links TRBV5-5 with TRBJ1-2; 9 bases match TRBD1. Looked up from germline, CDR1 is SGHKS and CDR2 is YYEKEE (reference sequence). This CDR3 region has 16 residues. Trimming removed 0 bases from V and 6 bases from J; junction bases left unmatched: 9. CDR3 sequence reads: CASSLGRRTGDDGYTF. CDR3 DNA: TGTGCCAGCAGCTTGGGTCGTAGGACAGGGGACGATGGCTACACCTTC.